The rows below give T cell receptor beta chains drawn from one sample of a study of blood T cells in healthy people across ages. Each CDR3 protein is one row after TCRdb ran MiXCR on the 5' RACE reads. The sample yields over a million distinct CDR3 sequences, roughly 45% seen once. Sequenced material: blood. The receptors were sampled from a woman between 18 and 30 years old in good health. Both conserved end residues are part of each CDR3. Fields, in order: J gene, clone size, V gene, D gene, CDR3 protein, CDR3 DNA. A D gene is named only where the DNA matches it firmly. Clone size appears in some rows only: once, few, many, or a class for an expanded clone.

j_call: TRBJ2-5; clone_size: .; v_call: TRBV6-5; d_call: .; cdr3_aa: CASSLLLGTGVESTQYF; cdr3_nt: TGTGCCAGCAGTTTACTCTTGGGGACCGGGGTCGAATCGACCCAGTACTTC
j_call: TRBJ2-4; clone_size: few; v_call: TRBV29-1; d_call: TRBD2; cdr3_aa: CSAVGGVDIQYF; cdr3_nt: TGCAGTGCCGTTGGGGGGGTGGACATTCAGTACTTC
j_call: TRBJ1-4; clone_size: many; v_call: TRBV7-9; d_call: .; cdr3_aa: CASSAVGVATNEKLFF; cdr3_nt: TGTGCCAGCAGCGCCGTCGGAGTGGCGACTAATGAAAAACTGTTTTTT
j_call: TRBJ2-6; clone_size: few; v_call: TRBV5-1; d_call: .; cdr3_aa: CASSKAGANVLTF; cdr3_nt: TGCGCCAGCAGCAAGGCCGGGGCCAACGTCCTGACTTTC
j_call: TRBJ2-1; clone_size: few; v_call: TRBV4-1; d_call: TRBD2; cdr3_aa: CASSQGGLDYEQFF; cdr3_nt: TGCGCCAGCAGCCAAGGAGGACTAGACTATGAGCAGTTCTTC
j_call: TRBJ1-2; clone_size: .; v_call: TRBV20-1; d_call: .; cdr3_aa: CSARETANYGYTF; cdr3_nt: TGCAGTGCTAGAGAGACTGCGAACTATGGTTACACCTTC
j_call: TRBJ1-5; clone_size: few; v_call: TRBV7-8; d_call: .; cdr3_aa: CASSAESPWANQPQHF; cdr3_nt: TGTGCCAGCAGCGCCGAGTCCCCTTGGGCCAATCAGCCCCAGCATTTT
j_call: TRBJ1-1; clone_size: few; v_call: TRBV9; d_call: TRBD1; cdr3_aa: CASSVEGTGWTEAFF; cdr3_nt: TGTGCCAGCAGCGTAGAAGGGACAGGGTGGACTGAAGCTTTCTTT
j_call: TRBJ1-6; clone_size: .; v_call: TRBV7-2; d_call: TRBD1; cdr3_aa: CTSSETGYSSPLHF; cdr3_nt: TGTACCAGCAGCGAGACAGGGTATTCTTCACCCCTCCACTTT
j_call: TRBJ2-5; clone_size: few; v_call: TRBV5-1; d_call: .; cdr3_aa: CASNFGGTTQETQYF; cdr3_nt: TGCGCCAGCAATTTTGGTGGGACGACGCAAGAGACCCAGTACTTC
j_call: TRBJ2-3; clone_size: few; v_call: TRBV4-1; d_call: TRBD2; cdr3_aa: CASSQYSGLAGPTDTQYF; cdr3_nt: TGCGCCAGCAGCCAATACTCCGGACTAGCGGGGCCCACAGATACGCAGTATTTT
j_call: TRBJ2-1; clone_size: few; v_call: TRBV12-3/TRBV12-4; d_call: TRBD1; cdr3_aa: CASSSDRGLFNEQFF; cdr3_nt: TGTGCCAGCAGCTCCGACAGGGGGCTTTTTAATGAGCAGTTCTTC
j_call: TRBJ2-3; clone_size: .; v_call: TRBV20-1; d_call: TRBD2; cdr3_aa: CSATKGGGEGNTQYF; cdr3_nt: TGCAGTGCTACCAAAGGCGGGGGAGAGGGAAATACGCAGTATTTT
j_call: TRBJ1-5; clone_size: .; v_call: TRBV28; d_call: .; cdr3_aa: CASSSRLHQPQHF; cdr3_nt: TGTGCCAGCAGTTCGAGACTTCATCAGCCCCAGCATTTT
j_call: TRBJ2-1; clone_size: .; v_call: TRBV6-6; d_call: TRBD1; cdr3_aa: CASSYSSTGDRNEQFF; cdr3_nt: TGTGCCAGCAGTTACTCGTCCACAGGGGACCGCAATGAGCAGTTCTTC
j_call: TRBJ1-2; clone_size: .; v_call: TRBV6-5; d_call: TRBD1; cdr3_aa: CASSLGQAANYGYTF; cdr3_nt: TGTGCCAGCAGTTTGGGACAGGCGGCTAACTATGGCTACACCTTC
j_call: TRBJ2-7; clone_size: .; v_call: TRBV12-3/TRBV12-4; d_call: .; cdr3_aa: CASSLVGGATYEQYF; cdr3_nt: TGTGCCAGCAGTTTAGTAGGCGGGGCCACCTACGAGCAGTACTTC
j_call: TRBJ1-2; clone_size: .; v_call: TRBV15; d_call: .; cdr3_aa: CATSRDAKGPGYTF; cdr3_nt: TGTGCCACCAGCAGAGATGCAAAGGGCCCCGGCTACACCTTC
j_call: TRBJ2-7; clone_size: few; v_call: TRBV5-1; d_call: TRBD1; cdr3_aa: CASSLATGQSFYEQYF; cdr3_nt: TGCGCCAGCAGCTTGGCTACGGGACAGAGTTTCTACGAGCAGTACTTC
j_call: TRBJ2-7; clone_size: .; v_call: TRBV20-1; d_call: .; cdr3_aa: CSATGGPYEQYF; cdr3_nt: TGCAGTGCAACGGGGGGCCCCTACGAGCAGTACTTC
j_call: TRBJ2-5; clone_size: few; v_call: TRBV7-9; d_call: .; cdr3_aa: CASSRDILGETQYF; cdr3_nt: TGTGCCAGCAGCCGGGATATTTTGGGAGAGACCCAGTACTTC
j_call: TRBJ2-5; clone_size: few; v_call: TRBV4-1; d_call: TRBD2; cdr3_aa: CASSRNQAPSGNQETQYF; cdr3_nt: TGCGCCAGCAGCCGGAATCAAGCCCCTAGCGGGAATCAAGAGACCCAGTACTTC
j_call: TRBJ2-5; clone_size: .; v_call: TRBV29-1; d_call: TRBD2; cdr3_aa: CSVEILAGTQETQYF; cdr3_nt: TGCAGCGTTGAGATACTAGCGGGTACCCAAGAGACCCAGTACTTC
j_call: TRBJ1-2; clone_size: few; v_call: TRBV10-3; d_call: .; cdr3_aa: CAISDEGRGGGYTF; cdr3_nt: TGTGCCATCAGTGATGAGGGCAGGGGAGGGGGCTACACCTTC
j_call: TRBJ2-7; clone_size: .; v_call: TRBV6-5; d_call: .; cdr3_aa: CASSTQYNEQYF; cdr3_nt: TGTGCCAGCAGCACTCAATACAATGAGCAGTACTTC
j_call: TRBJ2-3; clone_size: .; v_call: TRBV4-3; d_call: .; cdr3_aa: CASSHFQADTQYF; cdr3_nt: TGCGCCAGCAGCCATTTTCAAGCAGATACGCAGTATTTT
j_call: TRBJ1-4; clone_size: few; v_call: TRBV7-9; d_call: .; cdr3_aa: CASSLPTEQKLFF; cdr3_nt: TGTGCCAGCAGCTTACCGACAGAGCAGAAACTGTTTTTT
j_call: TRBJ1-3; clone_size: .; v_call: TRBV6-5; d_call: .; cdr3_aa: CASSYSLPVLGNTIYF; cdr3_nt: TGTGCCAGCAGTTACTCTCTCCCCGTCCTAGGAAACACCATATATTTT
j_call: TRBJ2-7; clone_size: .; v_call: TRBV10-2; d_call: TRBD2; cdr3_aa: CASSEGRAGSYEQYF; cdr3_nt: TGCGCCAGCAGTGAGGGGAGGGCAGGCTCCTACGAGCAGTACTTC
j_call: TRBJ1-2; clone_size: once; v_call: TRBV2; d_call: .; cdr3_aa: CASSEYNQVPYGYTF; cdr3_nt: TGTGCCAGCAGTGAATACAACCAGGTTCCCTATGGCTACACCTTC
j_call: TRBJ2-7; clone_size: few; v_call: TRBV29-1; d_call: TRBD1; cdr3_aa: CSVEETGDLSYEQYF; cdr3_nt: TGCAGCGTTGAGGAAACAGGGGATCTCTCCTACGAGCAGTACTTC
j_call: TRBJ2-1; clone_size: .; v_call: TRBV3-1; d_call: .; cdr3_aa: CASSQSRAGLNEQFF; cdr3_nt: TGTGCCAGCAGCCAAAGTCGGGCGGGGTTAAATGAGCAGTTCTTC
j_call: TRBJ2-7; clone_size: .; v_call: TRBV6-1; d_call: .; cdr3_aa: CASSESAGIGTYEQYF; cdr3_nt: TGTGCCAGCAGTGAATCTGCGGGAATAGGGACCTACGAGCAGTACTTC
j_call: TRBJ2-1; clone_size: .; v_call: TRBV12-3/TRBV12-4; d_call: TRBD2; cdr3_aa: CASSRGGLALSYNEQFF; cdr3_nt: TGTGCCAGCAGTCGTGGGGGACTAGCGTTGTCCTACAATGAGCAGTTCTTC
j_call: TRBJ2-3; clone_size: .; v_call: TRBV20-1; d_call: .; cdr3_aa: CSVPRTDTQYF; cdr3_nt: TGCAGTGTTCCTAGAACAGATACGCAGTATTTT
j_call: TRBJ2-3; clone_size: few; v_call: TRBV20-1; d_call: .; cdr3_aa: CSARSSQGAVTDTQYF; cdr3_nt: TGCAGTGCTAGATCTTCTCAAGGAGCGGTCACAGATACGCAGTATTTT
j_call: TRBJ2-1; clone_size: many; v_call: TRBV29-1; d_call: TRBD1; cdr3_aa: CSVLQGNEQFF; cdr3_nt: TGCAGCGTTCTACAGGGGAATGAGCAGTTCTTC
j_call: TRBJ1-6; clone_size: .; v_call: TRBV19; d_call: TRBD1; cdr3_aa: CATAGQGAVNSPLHF; cdr3_nt: TGTGCCACCGCGGGTCAGGGGGCAGTAAATTCACCCCTCCACTTT
j_call: TRBJ1-2; clone_size: few; v_call: TRBV27; d_call: .; cdr3_aa: CASSPGTSPHTF; cdr3_nt: TGTGCCAGCAGTCCTGGGACATCTCCCCACACCTTC
j_call: TRBJ2-1; clone_size: few; v_call: TRBV28; d_call: .; cdr3_aa: CASSLDLTRNNEQFF; cdr3_nt: TGTGCCAGCAGTCTTGACCTAACCAGAAACAATGAGCAGTTCTTC
j_call: TRBJ1-1; clone_size: few; v_call: TRBV5-1; d_call: .; cdr3_aa: CASSLWGEMNTEAFF; cdr3_nt: TGCGCCAGCAGCTTGTGGGGAGAGATGAACACTGAAGCTTTCTTT
j_call: TRBJ1-2; clone_size: .; v_call: TRBV5-4; d_call: TRBD1; cdr3_aa: CASSWTTGINYGYTF; cdr3_nt: TGTGCCAGCAGCTGGACGACAGGGATTAACTATGGTTACACCTTC
j_call: TRBJ1-2; clone_size: few; v_call: TRBV28; d_call: .; cdr3_aa: CASSPREGPTNYGYTF; cdr3_nt: TGTGCCAGCAGTCCCCGGGAGGGGCCTACTAACTATGGCTACACCTTC
j_call: TRBJ2-2; clone_size: .; v_call: TRBV7-9; d_call: .; cdr3_aa: CASSLGPPGTGELFF; cdr3_nt: TGTGCCAGCAGCTTAGGGCCCCCAGGGACCGGGGAGCTGTTTTTT
j_call: TRBJ1-2; clone_size: .; v_call: TRBV10-3; d_call: .; cdr3_aa: CAARGSSRWVYGYTF; cdr3_nt: TGTGCCGCAAGGGGCAGTAGCCGATGGGTCTATGGCTACACCTTC
j_call: TRBJ2-1; clone_size: few; v_call: TRBV7-6; d_call: .; cdr3_aa: CASSLEGSYQPWAEQFF; cdr3_nt: TGTGCCAGCAGCTTAGAAGGGAGCTACCAACCCTGGGCTGAGCAGTTCTTC
j_call: TRBJ2-7; clone_size: few; v_call: TRBV12-3/TRBV12-4; d_call: TRBD2; cdr3_aa: CASRGASGGRYEQYF; cdr3_nt: TGTGCCAGCAGGGGTGCGAGCGGGGGCCGTTACGAGCAGTACTTC
j_call: TRBJ2-7; clone_size: .; v_call: TRBV2; d_call: .; cdr3_aa: CASRDRSVGEQYF; cdr3_nt: TGTGCCAGCAGGGACAGATCGGTCGGAGAGCAGTACTTC
j_call: TRBJ2-1; clone_size: .; v_call: TRBV18; d_call: .; cdr3_aa: CASSPPARRVSYNEQFF; cdr3_nt: TGTGCCAGCTCACCACCGGCACGCAGGGTTTCCTACAATGAGCAGTTCTTC
j_call: TRBJ1-2; clone_size: .; v_call: TRBV11-2; d_call: .; cdr3_aa: CASSLYSTSTAANYGYTF; cdr3_nt: TGTGCCAGCAGCTTATACTCTACTTCGACAGCCGCTAACTATGGCTACACCTTC
j_call: TRBJ2-7; clone_size: .; v_call: TRBV6-5; d_call: TRBD1; cdr3_aa: CASNQGGPEYF; cdr3_nt: TGTGCCAGCAACCAAGGGGGCCCGGAGTACTTC
j_call: TRBJ2-3; clone_size: few; v_call: TRBV12-3/TRBV12-4; d_call: .; cdr3_aa: CASSPFGGTQYF; cdr3_nt: TGTGCCAGCAGTCCCTTCGGGGGTACGCAGTATTTT
j_call: TRBJ2-5; clone_size: .; v_call: TRBV28; d_call: .; cdr3_aa: CASSRQSLGETQYF; cdr3_nt: TGTGCCAGCAGCAGACAGAGCTTGGGGGAGACCCAGTACTTC
j_call: TRBJ2-1; clone_size: .; v_call: TRBV29-1; d_call: TRBD2; cdr3_aa: CSVEKIAGGRINVYNEQFF; cdr3_nt: TGCAGCGTTGAAAAAATTGCGGGGGGGAGAATTAACGTCTACAATGAGCAGTTCTTC
j_call: TRBJ1-2; clone_size: once; v_call: TRBV11-2; d_call: .; cdr3_aa: CASSLGGRGILGYGYTF; cdr3_nt: TGTGCCAGCAGCTTAGGAGGCCGGGGGATACTGGGCTATGGCTACACCTTC
j_call: TRBJ2-7; clone_size: few; v_call: TRBV20-1; d_call: TRBD2; cdr3_aa: CSASPGGPHEQYF; cdr3_nt: TGCAGTGCTAGTCCGGGGGGACCCCACGAGCAGTACTTC
j_call: TRBJ2-5; clone_size: few; v_call: TRBV7-9; d_call: .; cdr3_aa: CASSPRRESQETQYF; cdr3_nt: TGTGCCAGCAGCCCCCGTCGGGAATCCCAAGAGACCCAGTACTTC
j_call: TRBJ2-4; clone_size: .; v_call: TRBV29-1; d_call: TRBD1; cdr3_aa: CSVENPQGDLNIQYF; cdr3_nt: TGCAGCGTTGAAAACCCCCAGGGGGATCTAAACATTCAGTACTTC
j_call: TRBJ1-5; clone_size: .; v_call: TRBV20-1; d_call: TRBD1; cdr3_aa: CSAWPGQENQPQHF; cdr3_nt: TGCAGTGCTTGGCCGGGACAGGAAAATCAGCCCCAGCATTTT
j_call: TRBJ2-3; clone_size: .; v_call: TRBV18; d_call: .; cdr3_aa: CASSQRAGTSTDTQYF; cdr3_nt: TGTGCCAGCTCTCAACGGGCAGGGACTAGCACAGATACGCAGTATTTT